This T cell receptor (beta chain) was captured in a study of T cells after somatic rescue of genetic block. The assay was immunoSEQ multiplex PCR, and TCRdb's table has in-frame clones only and misses some. The sample lists some 90,000 clones; just under 90% were seen once. V lost 0 bases, J lost 4 bases, and 2 bases stayed unmatched. Germline assignment: CDR1 LNHNV and CDR2 YYDKDF (reference sequence). The CDR3 covers 15 residues. The TCR originated in a woman aged 18 to 35. V usage is TRBV15 and J usage is TRBJ1-5, with 8 nucleotides matching TRBD1. Sequencing was carried out using peripheral blood mononuclear cells (PBMCs). The CDR3 nucleotides read TGTGCCACCAGCAGAGATCAGGGGGCGAATCAGCCCCAGCATTTT. Translation gives CATSRDQGANQPQHF.